This T cell receptor (beta chain) is from a study of blood T cell repertoires in COVID-19. From germline, CDR1 is MDHEN and CDR2 SYDVKM. The CDR3 is 15 residues long. After removal of 8 bases from V and 0 bases from J, the junction contained 7 bases not matched to a gene. Repertoires were generated with immunoSEQ multiplex PCR, while TCRdb's copy carries only in-frame clones and drops some. Found here are hundreds of thousands of clones, around 90% of them singletons; the top ten hold about 1%. The chain carries TRBV28 and TRBJ1-2; TRBD1 aligns across 9 bases. Sequencing used PBMCs or T cells enriched from blood (not recorded which). This clonotype was obtained from a woman aged 25 to 39 who had recovered from COVID-19. The CDR3 is CASVLGQGSNYGYTF. The CDR3 DNA reads TGTGCCAGCGTCCTGGGACAGGGCTCTAACTATGGCTACACCTTC.